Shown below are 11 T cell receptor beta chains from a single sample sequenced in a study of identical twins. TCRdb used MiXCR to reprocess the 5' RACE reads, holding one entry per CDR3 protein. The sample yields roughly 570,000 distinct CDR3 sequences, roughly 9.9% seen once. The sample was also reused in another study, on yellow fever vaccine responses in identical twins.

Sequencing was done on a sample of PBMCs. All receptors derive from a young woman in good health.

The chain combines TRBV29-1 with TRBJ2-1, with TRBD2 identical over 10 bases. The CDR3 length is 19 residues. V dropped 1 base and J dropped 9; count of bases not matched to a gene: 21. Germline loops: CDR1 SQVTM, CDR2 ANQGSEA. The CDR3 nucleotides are TGCAGCGTTGAAGTCTTAAGCGGGGGGGCCTCAAGTCGTCTCTTTGAGCAGTTCTTC. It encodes CSVEVLSGGASSRLFEQFF.

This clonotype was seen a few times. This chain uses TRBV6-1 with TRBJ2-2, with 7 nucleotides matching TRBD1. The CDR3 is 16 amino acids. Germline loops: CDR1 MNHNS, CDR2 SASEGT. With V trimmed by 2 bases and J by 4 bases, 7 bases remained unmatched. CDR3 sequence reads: CASSEYRQGGTGELFF. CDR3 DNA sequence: TGTGCCAGCAGTGAATACAGACAGGGTGGCACCGGGGAGCTGTTTTTT.

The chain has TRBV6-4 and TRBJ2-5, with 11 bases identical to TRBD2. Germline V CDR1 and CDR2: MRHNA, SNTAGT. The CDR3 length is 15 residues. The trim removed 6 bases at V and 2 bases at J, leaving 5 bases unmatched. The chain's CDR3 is CASSVGTSGQETQYF. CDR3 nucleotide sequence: TGTGCCAGCAGCGTCGGGACTAGCGGACAAGAGACCCAGTACTTC.

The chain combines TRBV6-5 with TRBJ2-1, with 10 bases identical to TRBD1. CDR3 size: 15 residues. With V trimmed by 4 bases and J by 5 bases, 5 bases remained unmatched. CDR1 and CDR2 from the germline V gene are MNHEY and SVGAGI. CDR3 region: CASSSPGTGDNEQFF. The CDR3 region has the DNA TGTGCCAGCAGTTCTCCCGGGACAGGGGACAATGAGCAGTTCTTC.

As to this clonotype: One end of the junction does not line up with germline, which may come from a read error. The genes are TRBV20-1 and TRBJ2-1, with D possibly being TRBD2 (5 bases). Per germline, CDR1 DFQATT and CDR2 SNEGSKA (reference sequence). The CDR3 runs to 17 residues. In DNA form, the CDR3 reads TGCTGTGCTGGAAGGAACCGGGTACCGACTACCTTCAATGAGCAGTTCTTC. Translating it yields CCAGRNRVPTTFNEQFF.

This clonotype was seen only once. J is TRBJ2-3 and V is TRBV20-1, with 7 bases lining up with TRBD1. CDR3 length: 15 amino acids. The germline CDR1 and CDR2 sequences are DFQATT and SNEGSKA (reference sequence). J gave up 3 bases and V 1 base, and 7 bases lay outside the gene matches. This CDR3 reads CSARARTGLTDTQYF. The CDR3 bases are TGCAGTGCTAGAGCCCGGACAGGCTTAACAGATACGCAGTATTTT.

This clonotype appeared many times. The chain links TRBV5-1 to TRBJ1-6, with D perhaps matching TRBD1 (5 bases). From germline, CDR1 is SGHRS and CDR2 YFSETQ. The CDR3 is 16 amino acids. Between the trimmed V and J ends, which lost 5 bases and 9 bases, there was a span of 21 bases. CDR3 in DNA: TGCGCCAGCAGACAAACACCGGGACCAATGGGTTCACCCCTCCACTTT. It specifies CASRQTPGPMGSPLHF.

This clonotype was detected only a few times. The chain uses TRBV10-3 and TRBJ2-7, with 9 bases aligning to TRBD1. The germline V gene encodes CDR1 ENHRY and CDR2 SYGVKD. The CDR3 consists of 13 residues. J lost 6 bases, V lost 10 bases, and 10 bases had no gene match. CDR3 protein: CATAGTGQGEQYF. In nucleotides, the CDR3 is TGTGCCACCGCCGGGACAGGGCAAGGCGAGCAGTACTTC.

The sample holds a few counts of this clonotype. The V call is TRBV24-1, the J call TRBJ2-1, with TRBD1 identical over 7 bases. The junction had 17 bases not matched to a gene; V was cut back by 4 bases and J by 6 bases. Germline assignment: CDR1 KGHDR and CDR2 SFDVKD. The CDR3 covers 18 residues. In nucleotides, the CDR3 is TGTGCCACCAGTGAATCCAACCCCACGACAGGGTCTATCAATGAGCAGTTCTTC. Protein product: CATSESNPTTGSINEQFF.

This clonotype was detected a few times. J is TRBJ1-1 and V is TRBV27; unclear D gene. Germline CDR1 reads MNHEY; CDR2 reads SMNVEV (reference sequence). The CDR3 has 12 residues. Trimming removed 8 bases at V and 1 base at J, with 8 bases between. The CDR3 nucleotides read TGTGCCAGCTGGGGTGGGAACACTGAAGCTTTCTTT. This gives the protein CASWGGNTEAFF.

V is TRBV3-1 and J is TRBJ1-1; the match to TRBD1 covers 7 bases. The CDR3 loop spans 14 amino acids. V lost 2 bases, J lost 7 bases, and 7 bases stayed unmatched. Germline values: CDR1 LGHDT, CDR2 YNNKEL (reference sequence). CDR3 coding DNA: TGTGCCAGCAGCCAACTTGGGACAGACAATGAAGCTTTCTTT. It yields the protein CASSQLGTDNEAFF. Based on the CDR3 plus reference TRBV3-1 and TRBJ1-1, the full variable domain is DTAVSQTPKYLVTQMGNDKSIKCEQNLGHDTMYWYKQDSKKFLKIMFSYNNKELIINETVPNRFSPKSPDKAHLNLHINSLELGDSAVYFCASSQLGTDNEAFFGQGTRLTVV.